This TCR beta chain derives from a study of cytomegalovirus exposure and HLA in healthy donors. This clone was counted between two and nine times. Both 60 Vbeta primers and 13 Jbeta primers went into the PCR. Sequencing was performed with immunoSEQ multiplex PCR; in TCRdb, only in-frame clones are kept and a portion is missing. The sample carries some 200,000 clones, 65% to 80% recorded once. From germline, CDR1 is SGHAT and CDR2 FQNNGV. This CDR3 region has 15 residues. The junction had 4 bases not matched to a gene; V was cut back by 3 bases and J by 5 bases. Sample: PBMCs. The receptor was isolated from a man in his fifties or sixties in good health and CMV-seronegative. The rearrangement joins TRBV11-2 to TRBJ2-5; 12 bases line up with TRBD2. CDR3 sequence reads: CASSFLAGGVETQYF. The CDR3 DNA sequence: TGTGCCAGCAGCTTTCTAGCGGGGGGGGTGGAGACCCAGTACTTC.